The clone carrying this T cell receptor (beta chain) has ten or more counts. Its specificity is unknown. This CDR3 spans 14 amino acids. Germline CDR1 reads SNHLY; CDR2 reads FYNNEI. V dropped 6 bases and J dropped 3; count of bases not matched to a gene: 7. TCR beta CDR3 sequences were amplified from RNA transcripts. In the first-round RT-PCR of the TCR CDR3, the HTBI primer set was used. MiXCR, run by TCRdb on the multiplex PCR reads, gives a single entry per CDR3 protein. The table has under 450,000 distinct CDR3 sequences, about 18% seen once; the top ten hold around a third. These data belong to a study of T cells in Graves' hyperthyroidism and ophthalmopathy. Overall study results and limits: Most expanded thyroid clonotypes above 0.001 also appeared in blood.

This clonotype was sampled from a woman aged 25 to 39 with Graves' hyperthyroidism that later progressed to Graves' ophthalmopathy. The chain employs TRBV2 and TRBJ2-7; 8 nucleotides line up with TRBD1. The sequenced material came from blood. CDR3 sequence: CASSAMDRDYEQYF. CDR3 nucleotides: TGTGCCAGCAGCGCAATGGACAGGGACTACGAGCAGTACTTC. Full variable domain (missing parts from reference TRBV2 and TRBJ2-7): EPEVTQTPSHQVTQMGQEVILRCVPISNHLYFYWYRQILGQKVEFLVSFYNNEISEKSEIFDDQFSVERPDGSNFTLKIRSTKLEDSAMYFCASSAMDRDYEQYFGPGTRLTVT.